This T cell receptor (beta chain) stems from a study of OX40 agonist ivuxolimab in advanced cancers. Looking at the study overall: The diagnoses of dose-escalation patients were hepatocellular carcinoma, melanoma, renal cell or head and neck cancer. Having had anti-PD-1, anti-PD-L1 or anti-CTLA-4 therapy before was allowed, and around 44% had some. Of mixed ages from about 23 to 90 and averaging about 56 years, the group was about 80% male. Findings and limits, study-wide: Among patients with partial responses at 0.1-3.0 mg/kg, clonal expansion was among the lowest.

The CDR3 is 16 amino acids. Germline trimming cut 8 bases from V and 4 bases from J; bases unmatched to any gene: 13. Per germline, CDR1 SGHVS and CDR2 FNYEAQ. The table came from immunoSEQ multiplex PCR; TCRdb's copy has only in-frame clones and leaves some out. The sample includes under 65,000 clones, around 80% of them seen just once. This clone was observed once. Its cognate antigen is unknown. This chain joins TRBV7-6 and TRBJ2-7; 11 bases match TRBD1. Source: CD4+ or CD8+ T cells sorted from blood, taken in a trial of the OX40 agonist ivuxolimab. The clonotype originates from an adult with an advanced solid tumor such as melanoma, head and neck, liver or kidney cancer. CDR3 in DNA: TGTGCCAGCGAGTTCGCGTTGGACAGGGGGCCATACGAGCAGTACTTC. Its translation: CASEFALDRGPYEQYF. The full variable domain, in which reference TRBV7-6 and TRBJ2-7 provide the parts outside the CDR3, is GAGVSQSPRYKVTKRGQDVALRCDPISGHVSLYWYRQALGQGPEFLTYFNYEAQQDKSGLPNDRFSAERPEGSISTLTIQRTEQRDSAMYRCASEFALDRGPYEQYFGPGTRLTVT.